These T cell receptor beta chains were read from a single sample in a study of identical twins. TCRdb re-called the 5' RACE reads through MiXCR, storing one row per CDR3 protein. Of 200,000 or so distinct CDR3 sequences listed, under 10% are singletons. These data were also reused for a study on yellow fever vaccine responses in identical twins.

The specimen was memory (CD45RO+) T cells sorted from blood. All receptors derive from a woman younger than 30 in good health. Both conserved end residues are part of each CDR3. Fields, in order: J gene, clone size, D gene, V gene, CDR3 DNA, CDR3 protein. D genes are given only for firm matches. The listing skips clone size in some rows; elsewhere it reads once, few, many or a size class.

j_gene: TRBJ2-1
abundance: many
d_gene: NA
v_gene: TRBV7-7
CDR3nt: TGTGCTAGCAGCCCGCTCGCGGGTTCCTACAATGAGCAGTTCTTC
CDR3aa: CASSPLAGSYNEQFF

j_gene: TRBJ1-2
abundance: many
d_gene: TRBD1
v_gene: TRBV29-1
CDR3nt: TGCAGCGTTGAGTCCGGGACAGGGCTTGGCTACACCTTC
CDR3aa: CSVESGTGLGYTF

j_gene: TRBJ2-4
abundance: NA
d_gene: NA
v_gene: TRBV6-5
CDR3nt: TGTGCCAGCAGTTACGGGCAGGCCCTAGCCAAAAACATTCAGTACTTC
CDR3aa: CASSYGQALAKNIQYF

j_gene: TRBJ1-6
abundance: many
d_gene: TRBD1
v_gene: TRBV20-1
CDR3nt: TGCAGTGCTAGAGACGAACAGGGGTATTCACCCCTCCACTTT
CDR3aa: CSARDEQGYSPLHF

j_gene: TRBJ2-2
abundance: few
d_gene: NA
v_gene: TRBV11-2
CDR3nt: TGTGCCAGCAGCTTACGAGGAGGCGGGGAGCTGTTTTTT
CDR3aa: CASSLRGGGELFF

j_gene: TRBJ2-3
abundance: few
d_gene: TRBD2
v_gene: TRBV9
CDR3nt: TGTGCCAGCAGCGTAGGTGGTTTAGCGGGAGTAGGAGATACGCAGTATTTT
CDR3aa: CASSVGGLAGVGDTQYF

j_gene: TRBJ2-1
abundance: NA
d_gene: NA
v_gene: TRBV7-2
CDR3nt: TGTGCCAGCAGCTTGGAAAACTCCTACAATGAGCAGTTCTTC
CDR3aa: CASSLENSYNEQFF

j_gene: TRBJ1-5
abundance: many
d_gene: TRBD1
v_gene: TRBV6-2/TRBV6-3
CDR3nt: TGTGCCAGCAGTACCGGGACAGGGGGATATCGCAATCAGCCCCAGCATTTT
CDR3aa: CASSTGTGGYRNQPQHF

j_gene: TRBJ2-1
abundance: NA
d_gene: TRBD2
v_gene: TRBV7-2
CDR3nt: TGTGCCAGCAGCTTAGGGACTAGCGGGGGGGTCTATGAGCAGTTCTTC
CDR3aa: CASSLGTSGGVYEQFF

j_gene: TRBJ2-7
abundance: few
d_gene: TRBD2
v_gene: TRBV7-6
CDR3nt: TGTGCCAGCAGCTTGTTTGCTAGCGGGGGCGAGCAGTACTTC
CDR3aa: CASSLFASGGEQYF

j_gene: TRBJ2-1
abundance: many
d_gene: TRBD2
v_gene: TRBV12-3/TRBV12-4
CDR3nt: TGTGCCAGCAGTTTATATGAGCGGGGAGCCTACAATGAGCAGTTCTTC
CDR3aa: CASSLYERGAYNEQFF

j_gene: TRBJ2-1
abundance: many
d_gene: TRBD2
v_gene: TRBV7-2
CDR3nt: TGTGCCAGCAGCTTACGGGCACTAGCGGTTTACAATGAGCAGTTCTTC
CDR3aa: CASSLRALAVYNEQFF

j_gene: TRBJ1-1
abundance: many
d_gene: NA
v_gene: TRBV29-1
CDR3nt: TGCAGCGTTAGGGGGTACATGAACACTGAAGCTTTCTTT
CDR3aa: CSVRGYMNTEAFF

j_gene: TRBJ2-1
abundance: many
d_gene: NA
v_gene: TRBV20-1
CDR3nt: TGCAGTGCGAAGACCTACAATGAGCAGTTCTTC
CDR3aa: CSAKTYNEQFF

j_gene: TRBJ2-5
abundance: few
d_gene: TRBD2
v_gene: TRBV6-2/TRBV6-3
CDR3nt: TGTGCCAGCAGTGACCCCCCGGGGGGGGAGACCCAGTACTTC
CDR3aa: CASSDPPGGETQYF

j_gene: TRBJ2-6
abundance: few
d_gene: TRBD2
v_gene: TRBV12-3/TRBV12-4
CDR3nt: TGTGCCTGCAGCCTGGGGGTTGGACTAGAGGAGTCTGGGGCCAACGTCCTGACTTTC
CDR3aa: CACSLGVGLEESGANVLTF

j_gene: TRBJ1-5
abundance: many
d_gene: NA
v_gene: TRBV12-3/TRBV12-4
CDR3nt: TGTGCCAGCAGTTTAGTAGGCAATAGCAATCAGCCCCAGCATTTT
CDR3aa: CASSLVGNSNQPQHF

j_gene: TRBJ2-3
abundance: NA
d_gene: NA
v_gene: TRBV7-2
CDR3nt: TGTGCCAGCAGCTATAAGCACGGAGATACGCAGTATTTT
CDR3aa: CASSYKHGDTQYF

j_gene: TRBJ2-7
abundance: NA
d_gene: TRBD2
v_gene: TRBV15
CDR3nt: TGTGCCACCAGCAGAGGGGGGGTAGCGGGTTCCTCCTACGAGCAGTACTTC
CDR3aa: CATSRGGVAGSSYEQYF

j_gene: TRBJ2-5
abundance: NA
d_gene: NA
v_gene: TRBV7-8
CDR3nt: TGTGCCAGCAGCTCCGACAACGGCTCGAACCAGTACTTC
CDR3aa: CASSSDNGSNQYF

j_gene: TRBJ1-3
abundance: NA
d_gene: TRBD1
v_gene: TRBV4-2
CDR3nt: TGTGCCAGCAGCCAGGAGGCGTCAGGGGGCGGAAACACCATATATTTT
CDR3aa: CASSQEASGGGNTIYF

j_gene: TRBJ2-7
abundance: NA
d_gene: NA
v_gene: TRBV20-1
CDR3nt: TGCAGTGCTCGGCCGCCGGGTGGAACCTACGAGCAGTACTTC
CDR3aa: CSARPPGGTYEQYF

j_gene: TRBJ2-3
abundance: many
d_gene: TRBD2
v_gene: TRBV2
CDR3nt: TGTGCCAGCAGCGGGGGGGCGGTTACAGATACGCAGTATTTT
CDR3aa: CASSGGAVTDTQYF

j_gene: TRBJ2-1
abundance: NA
d_gene: NA
v_gene: TRBV10-3
CDR3nt: TGTGCCATCAGTGCCAAGGCGGAGTACAATGAGCAGTTCTTC
CDR3aa: CAISAKAEYNEQFF

j_gene: TRBJ2-7
abundance: many
d_gene: TRBD2
v_gene: TRBV20-1
CDR3nt: TGCAGTGCTAGAGATCCTAGCGGGAGGCCCCCTCTTAACTACGAGCAGTACTTC
CDR3aa: CSARDPSGRPPLNYEQYF

j_gene: TRBJ2-4
abundance: NA
d_gene: NA
v_gene: TRBV24-1
CDR3nt: TGTGCCACCAGTGCTTCGGGGCAGGGTACCATTCAGTACTTC
CDR3aa: CATSASGQGTIQYF

j_gene: TRBJ1-5
abundance: many
d_gene: NA
v_gene: TRBV6-1
CDR3nt: TGTGCCAGCAGTCGACAGCTAGGCGAGCCCCAGCATTTT
CDR3aa: CASSRQLGEPQHF

j_gene: TRBJ2-7
abundance: NA
d_gene: TRBD2
v_gene: TRBV6-5
CDR3nt: TGTGCCAGCAGTTACTATCCGGGACTAGTAAGGGACGAGCAGTACTTC
CDR3aa: CASSYYPGLVRDEQYF

j_gene: TRBJ1-2
abundance: few
d_gene: TRBD1
v_gene: TRBV27
CDR3nt: TGTGCCAGCAGACGAGACAGGGGATCGTACGGCTACACCTTC
CDR3aa: CASRRDRGSYGYTF

j_gene: TRBJ2-7
abundance: NA
d_gene: NA
v_gene: TRBV20-1
CDR3nt: TGCAGTCCTAGGGATCTGATCTCCTACGAGCAGTACTTC
CDR3aa: CSPRDLISYEQYF

j_gene: TRBJ2-5
abundance: NA
d_gene: TRBD2
v_gene: TRBV12-3/TRBV12-4
CDR3nt: TGTGCCAGCAGCTTAAGCGGGGGGGCATTCGAGACCCAGTACTTC
CDR3aa: CASSLSGGAFETQYF

j_gene: TRBJ2-2
abundance: few
d_gene: TRBD2
v_gene: TRBV19
CDR3nt: TGTGCCAGTAGTTCTCTAGCGGGAGGGCCTAGAGATACCGGGGAGCTGTTTTTT
CDR3aa: CASSSLAGGPRDTGELFF

j_gene: TRBJ2-1
abundance: many
d_gene: TRBD2
v_gene: TRBV28
CDR3nt: TGTGCCAGCGTCCCGGGCGGGACTAGCGTCAATGAGCAGTTCTTC
CDR3aa: CASVPGGTSVNEQFF

j_gene: TRBJ2-5
abundance: NA
d_gene: NA
v_gene: TRBV6-1
CDR3nt: TGTGCCAGCAGACCGGGACATTTTGATCGGGAGACCCAGTACTTC
CDR3aa: CASRPGHFDRETQYF

j_gene: TRBJ1-4
abundance: NA
d_gene: TRBD1
v_gene: TRBV19
CDR3nt: TGTGCCAGTAGGCCCCGGGACAGGTTCTCGGAAAAACTGTTTTTT
CDR3aa: CASRPRDRFSEKLFF

j_gene: TRBJ2-6
abundance: NA
d_gene: NA
v_gene: TRBV2
CDR3nt: TGTGCCAGCAGGCGGAGGGCTACTCTCTCTGGGGCCAACGTCCTGACTTTC
CDR3aa: CASRRRATLSGANVLTF

j_gene: TRBJ1-5
abundance: NA
d_gene: TRBD1
v_gene: TRBV20-1
CDR3nt: TGCAGTGCTAGAGATCGTAACAGGGGGAGTCAGCCCCAGCATTTT
CDR3aa: CSARDRNRGSQPQHF

j_gene: TRBJ2-1
abundance: NA
d_gene: NA
v_gene: TRBV6-1
CDR3nt: TGTGCCAGCAGTCGGCGCTCCTACAATGAGCAGTTCTTC
CDR3aa: CASSRRSYNEQFF

j_gene: TRBJ2-3
abundance: few
d_gene: TRBD2
v_gene: TRBV5-4
CDR3nt: TGTGCCAGCAGCTTGGATAGCGGGATCACAGATACGCAGTATTTT
CDR3aa: CASSLDSGITDTQYF

j_gene: TRBJ2-3
abundance: many
d_gene: TRBD2
v_gene: TRBV4-2
CDR3nt: TGTGCCAGCAGCCAAGGCGGGGGGGCCACAGATACGCAGTATTTT
CDR3aa: CASSQGGGATDTQYF

j_gene: TRBJ2-3
abundance: many
d_gene: TRBD2
v_gene: TRBV6-1
CDR3nt: TGTGCCACTAATTCCGCGGGGGGGCGAGGCACAGATACGCAGTATTTT
CDR3aa: CATNSAGGRGTDTQYF

j_gene: TRBJ2-5
abundance: few
d_gene: TRBD1
v_gene: TRBV5-1
CDR3nt: TGCGCCAGCAGCTTAGGTAGGGGGCGGGAGACCCAGTACTTC
CDR3aa: CASSLGRGRETQYF

j_gene: TRBJ2-3
abundance: few
d_gene: NA
v_gene: TRBV5-1
CDR3nt: TGCGCCAGCAGCTTGGATACAGCTGGCACAGATACGCAGTATTTT
CDR3aa: CASSLDTAGTDTQYF

j_gene: TRBJ2-1
abundance: NA
d_gene: NA
v_gene: TRBV12-3/TRBV12-4
CDR3nt: TGTGCCAGCACCCAAATAGCGGAGGGGCACAATGAGCAGTTCTTC
CDR3aa: CASTQIAEGHNEQFF

j_gene: TRBJ2-7
abundance: NA
d_gene: NA
v_gene: TRBV6-2/TRBV6-3
CDR3nt: TGTGCCAGCACCACAAACAACAGGTGGAGCGAGCAGTACTTC
CDR3aa: CASTTNNRWSEQYF

j_gene: TRBJ2-7
abundance: few
d_gene: TRBD2
v_gene: TRBV15
CDR3nt: TGTGCCACCAGCAGACGCCCGGGACTAGCGGGGTTGGAAGGGCAGTACTTC
CDR3aa: CATSRRPGLAGLEGQYF

j_gene: TRBJ2-6
abundance: many
d_gene: TRBD2
v_gene: TRBV5-1
CDR3nt: TGCGCCAGCAGTTCCGGGGGGGTATCCTCTGGGGCCAACGTCCTGACTTTC
CDR3aa: CASSSGGVSSGANVLTF

j_gene: TRBJ2-5
abundance: NA
d_gene: TRBD1
v_gene: TRBV6-5
CDR3nt: TGTGCCAGCAGTGGGGACAGACAAGAGACCCAGTACTTC
CDR3aa: CASSGDRQETQYF

j_gene: TRBJ2-1
abundance: NA
d_gene: TRBD2
v_gene: TRBV7-6
CDR3nt: TGTGCCAGCAGCCCTGGACTAGCGGGACGTCGGGAGCAGTTCTTC
CDR3aa: CASSPGLAGRREQFF

j_gene: TRBJ2-2
abundance: NA
d_gene: NA
v_gene: TRBV9
CDR3nt: TGTGCCAGCAGCGGCGAGAACACCGGGGAGCTGTTTTTT
CDR3aa: CASSGENTGELFF

j_gene: TRBJ2-1
abundance: NA
d_gene: TRBD2
v_gene: TRBV9
CDR3nt: TGTGCCAGCAGCGTATTCCCTAGCGGAAACAATGAGCAGTTCTTC
CDR3aa: CASSVFPSGNNEQFF

j_gene: TRBJ2-1
abundance: few
d_gene: TRBD2
v_gene: TRBV29-1
CDR3nt: TGCAGCGTCCGCCTCGAGGGACTAGCGGGGGGCCACTTCACCGATGAGCAGTTCTTC
CDR3aa: CSVRLEGLAGGHFTDEQFF

j_gene: TRBJ1-6
abundance: NA
d_gene: NA
v_gene: TRBV28
CDR3nt: TGTGCCAGCAGCGAACAGGGATATAATTCACCCCTCCACTTT
CDR3aa: CASSEQGYNSPLHF

j_gene: TRBJ2-2
abundance: many
d_gene: NA
v_gene: TRBV7-2
CDR3nt: TGTGCCAGCAGCTTAGTCCGGGGGAACACCGGGGAGCTGTTTTTT
CDR3aa: CASSLVRGNTGELFF

j_gene: TRBJ2-2
abundance: many
d_gene: NA
v_gene: TRBV12-3/TRBV12-4
CDR3nt: TGTGCCAGCAGTTTAGTAACAGGGACGAACACCGGGGAGCTGTTTTTT
CDR3aa: CASSLVTGTNTGELFF